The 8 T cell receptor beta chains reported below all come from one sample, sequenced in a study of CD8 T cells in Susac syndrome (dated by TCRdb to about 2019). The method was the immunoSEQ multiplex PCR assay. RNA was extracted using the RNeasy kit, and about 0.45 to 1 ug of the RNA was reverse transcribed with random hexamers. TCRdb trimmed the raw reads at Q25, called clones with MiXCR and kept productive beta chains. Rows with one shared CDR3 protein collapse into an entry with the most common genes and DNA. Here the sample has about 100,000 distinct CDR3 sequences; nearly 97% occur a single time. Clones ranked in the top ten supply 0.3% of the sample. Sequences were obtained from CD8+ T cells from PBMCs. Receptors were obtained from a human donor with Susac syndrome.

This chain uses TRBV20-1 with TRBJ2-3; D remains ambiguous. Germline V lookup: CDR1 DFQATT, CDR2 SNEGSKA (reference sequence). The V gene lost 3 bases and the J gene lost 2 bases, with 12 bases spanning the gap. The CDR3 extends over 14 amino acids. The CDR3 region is CSARTQTTTDTQYF. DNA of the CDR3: TGCAGTGCTAGGACGCAAACTACCACAGATACGCAGTATTTT.

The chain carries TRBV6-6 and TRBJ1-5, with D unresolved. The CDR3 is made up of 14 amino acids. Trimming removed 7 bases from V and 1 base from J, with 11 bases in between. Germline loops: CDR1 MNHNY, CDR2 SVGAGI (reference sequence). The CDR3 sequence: CASMDFGSNQPQHF. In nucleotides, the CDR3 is TGTGCCAGCATGGACTTTGGGAGCAATCAGCCCCAGCATTTT.

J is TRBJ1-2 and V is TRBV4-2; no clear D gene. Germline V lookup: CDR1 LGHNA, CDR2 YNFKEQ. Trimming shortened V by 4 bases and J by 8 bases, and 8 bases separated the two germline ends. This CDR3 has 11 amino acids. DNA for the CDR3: TGTGCCAGCAGCCTTCTGGGGGGCTACACCTTC. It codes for CASSLLGGYTF.

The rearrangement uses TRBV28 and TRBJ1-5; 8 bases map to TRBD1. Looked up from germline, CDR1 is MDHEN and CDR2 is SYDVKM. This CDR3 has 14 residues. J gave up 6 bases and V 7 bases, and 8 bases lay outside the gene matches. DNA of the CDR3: TGTGCCAGCACAGCAGGGGGCGGGGGTCAGCCCCAGCATTTT. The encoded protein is CASTAGGGGQPQHF.

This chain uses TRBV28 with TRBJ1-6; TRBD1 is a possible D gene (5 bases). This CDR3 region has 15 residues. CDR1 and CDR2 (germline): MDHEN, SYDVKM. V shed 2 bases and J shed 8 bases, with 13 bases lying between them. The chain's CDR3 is CASSLPSGLHSPLHF. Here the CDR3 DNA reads TGTGCCAGCAGTTTACCCTCAGGGCTGCATTCACCCCTCCACTTT. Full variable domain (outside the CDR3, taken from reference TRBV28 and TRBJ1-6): DVKVTQSSRYLVKRTGEKVFLECVQDMDHENMFWYRQDPGLGLRLIYFSYDVKMKEKGDIPEGYSVSREKKERFSLILESASTNQTSMYLCASSLPSGLHSPLHFGNGTRLTVT.

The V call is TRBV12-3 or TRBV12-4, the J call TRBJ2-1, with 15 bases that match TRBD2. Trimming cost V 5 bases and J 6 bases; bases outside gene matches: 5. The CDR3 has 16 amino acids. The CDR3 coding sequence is TGTGCCAGCAGTCCTGGGACTAGCGGGGGGCCCAATGAGCAGTTCTTC. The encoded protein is CASSPGTSGGPNEQFF.

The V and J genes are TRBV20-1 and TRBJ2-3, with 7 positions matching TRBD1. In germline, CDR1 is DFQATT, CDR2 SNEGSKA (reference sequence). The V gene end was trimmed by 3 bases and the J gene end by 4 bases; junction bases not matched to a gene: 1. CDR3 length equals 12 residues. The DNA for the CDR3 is TGCAGTGCTAGGACAGGGTCAGATACGCAGTATTTT. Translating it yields CSARTGSDTQYF.

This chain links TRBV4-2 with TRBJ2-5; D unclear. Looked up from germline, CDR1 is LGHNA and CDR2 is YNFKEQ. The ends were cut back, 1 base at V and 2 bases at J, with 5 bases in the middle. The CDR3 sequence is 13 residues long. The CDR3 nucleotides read TGTGCCAGCAGCCAAGGGCAGCAAGAGACCCAGTACTTC. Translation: CASSQGQQETQYF.